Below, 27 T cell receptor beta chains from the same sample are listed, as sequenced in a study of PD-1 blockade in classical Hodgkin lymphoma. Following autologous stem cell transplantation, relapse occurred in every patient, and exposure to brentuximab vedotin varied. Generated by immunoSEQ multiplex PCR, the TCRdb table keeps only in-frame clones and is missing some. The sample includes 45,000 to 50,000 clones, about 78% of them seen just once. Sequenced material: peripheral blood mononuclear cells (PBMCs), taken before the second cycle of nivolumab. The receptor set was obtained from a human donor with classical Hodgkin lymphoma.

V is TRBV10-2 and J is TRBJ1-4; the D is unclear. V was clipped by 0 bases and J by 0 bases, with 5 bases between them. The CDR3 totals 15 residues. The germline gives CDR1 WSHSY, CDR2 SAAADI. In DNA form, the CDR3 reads TGCGCCAGCAGTGAGTCGCCAGCAACTAATGAAAAACTGTTTTTT. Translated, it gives CASSESPATNEKLFF.

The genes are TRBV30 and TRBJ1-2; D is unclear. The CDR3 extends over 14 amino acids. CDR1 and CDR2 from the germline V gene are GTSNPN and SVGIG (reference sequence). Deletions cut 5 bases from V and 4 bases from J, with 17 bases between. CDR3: CAWLEKVEIYGYTF. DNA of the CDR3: TGTGCCTGGCTTGAAAAGGTTGAGATCTATGGCTACACCTTC.

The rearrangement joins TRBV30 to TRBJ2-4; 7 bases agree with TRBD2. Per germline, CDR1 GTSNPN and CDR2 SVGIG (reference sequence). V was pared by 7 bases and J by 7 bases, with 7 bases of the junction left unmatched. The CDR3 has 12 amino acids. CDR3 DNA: TGTGCCTCCTACGGGGAGGGGAACATTCAGTACTTC. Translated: CASYGEGNIQYF.

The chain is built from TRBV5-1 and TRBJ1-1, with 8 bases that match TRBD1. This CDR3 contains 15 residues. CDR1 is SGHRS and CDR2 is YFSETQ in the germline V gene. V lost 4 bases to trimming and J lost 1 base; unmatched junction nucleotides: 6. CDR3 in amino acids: CASSAVQGGNTEAFF. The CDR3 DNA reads TGCGCCAGCAGCGCGGTACAGGGGGGGAACACTGAAGCTTTCTTT. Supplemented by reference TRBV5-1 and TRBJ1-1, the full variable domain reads KAGVTQTPRYLIKTRGQQVTLSCSPISGHRSVSWYQQTPGQGLQFLFEYFSETQRNKGNFPGRFSGRQFSNSRSEMNVSTLELGDSALYLCASSAVQGGNTEAFFGQGTRLTVV.

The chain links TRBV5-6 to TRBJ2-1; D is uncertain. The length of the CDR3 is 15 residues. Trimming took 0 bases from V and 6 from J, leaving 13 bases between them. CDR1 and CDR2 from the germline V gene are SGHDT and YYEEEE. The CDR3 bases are TGTGCCAGCAGCTTGGACTTGAGCCCAGCCAATGAGCAGTTCTTC. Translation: CASSLDLSPANEQFF.

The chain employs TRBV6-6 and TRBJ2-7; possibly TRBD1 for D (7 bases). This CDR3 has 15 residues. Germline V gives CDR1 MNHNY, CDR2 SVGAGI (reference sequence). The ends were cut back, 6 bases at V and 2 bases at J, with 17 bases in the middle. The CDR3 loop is CASRGGQENPYEQYF. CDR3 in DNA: TGTGCCAGCAGGGGAGGACAGGAGAATCCCTACGAGCAGTACTTC.

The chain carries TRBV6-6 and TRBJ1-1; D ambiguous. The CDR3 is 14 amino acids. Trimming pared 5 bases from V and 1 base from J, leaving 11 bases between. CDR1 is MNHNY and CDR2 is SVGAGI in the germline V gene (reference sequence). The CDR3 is CASSPHQRNTEAFF. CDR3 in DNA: TGTGCCAGCAGTCCACATCAAAGGAACACTGAAGCTTTCTTT.

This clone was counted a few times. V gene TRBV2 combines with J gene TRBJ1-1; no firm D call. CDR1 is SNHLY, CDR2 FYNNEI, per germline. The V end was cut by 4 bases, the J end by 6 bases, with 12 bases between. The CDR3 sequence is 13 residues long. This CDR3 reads CASSATAGSEAFF. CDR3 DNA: TGTGCCAGCAGTGCCACAGCGGGTTCTGAAGCTTTCTTT.

The CDR3 nucleotides are TGTGCCAGCAGCTTTCTGGAGAACACTGAAGCTTTCTTT. Protein sequence: CASSFLENTEAFF. The V call is TRBV7-9, the J call TRBJ1-1, with unresolved D. Trimming stripped 3 bases from V and 1 base from J, with 6 bases between. CDR1 SEHNR and CDR2 FQNEAQ come from the germline V gene (reference sequence). This CDR3 has 13 residues. The full variable domain, in which reference TRBV7-9 and TRBJ1-1 provide the parts outside the CDR3, is DTGVSQNPRHKITKRGQNVTFRCDPISEHNRLYWYRQTLGQGPEFLTYFQNEAQLEKSRLLSDRFSAERPKGSFSTLEIQRTEQGDSAMYLCASSFLENTEAFFGQGTRLTVV.

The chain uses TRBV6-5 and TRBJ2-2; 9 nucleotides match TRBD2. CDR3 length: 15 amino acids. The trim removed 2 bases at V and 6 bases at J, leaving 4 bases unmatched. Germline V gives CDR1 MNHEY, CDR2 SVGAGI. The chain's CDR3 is CASSYGGGAAGELFF. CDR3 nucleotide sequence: TGTGCCAGCAGTTACGGCGGGGGGGCGGCCGGGGAGCTGTTTTTT.

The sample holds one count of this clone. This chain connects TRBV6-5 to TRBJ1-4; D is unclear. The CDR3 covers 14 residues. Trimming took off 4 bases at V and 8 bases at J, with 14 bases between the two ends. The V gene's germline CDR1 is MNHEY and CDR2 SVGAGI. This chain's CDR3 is CASSWTGVREKLFF. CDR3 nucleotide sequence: TGTGCCAGCAGTTGGACGGGAGTACGAGAAAAACTGTTTTTT.

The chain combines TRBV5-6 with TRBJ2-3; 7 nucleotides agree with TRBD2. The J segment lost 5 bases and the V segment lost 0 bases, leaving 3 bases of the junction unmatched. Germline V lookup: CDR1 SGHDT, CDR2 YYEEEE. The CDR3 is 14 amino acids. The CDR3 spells CASSLEQREDTQYF. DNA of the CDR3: TGTGCCAGCAGCTTGGAACAGCGGGAAGATACGCAGTATTTT.

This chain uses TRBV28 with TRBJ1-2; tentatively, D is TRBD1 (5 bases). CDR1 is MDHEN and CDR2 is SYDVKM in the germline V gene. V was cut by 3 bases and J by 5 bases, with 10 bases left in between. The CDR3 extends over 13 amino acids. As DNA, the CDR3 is TGTGCCAGCAGTTTGTTGGGGGATTATGGCTACACCTTC. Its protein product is CASSLLGDYGYTF.

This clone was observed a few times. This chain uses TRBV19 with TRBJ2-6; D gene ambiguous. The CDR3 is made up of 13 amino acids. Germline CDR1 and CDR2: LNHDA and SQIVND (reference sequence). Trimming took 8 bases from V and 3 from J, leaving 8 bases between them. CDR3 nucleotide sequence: TGTGCCAGTCGGTCGCGTGGGGCCAACGTCCTGACTTTC. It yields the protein CASRSRGANVLTF.

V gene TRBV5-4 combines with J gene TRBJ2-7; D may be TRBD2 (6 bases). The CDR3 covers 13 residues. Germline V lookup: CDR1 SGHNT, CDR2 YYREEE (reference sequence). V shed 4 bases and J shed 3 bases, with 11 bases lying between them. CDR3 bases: TGTGCCAGCAGCAACGGGGGAGACTACGAGCAGTACTTC. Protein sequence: CASSNGGDYEQYF. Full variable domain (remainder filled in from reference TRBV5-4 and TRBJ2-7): ETGVTQSPTHLIKTRGQQVTLRCSSQSGHNTVSWYQQALGQGPQFIFQYYREEENGRGNFPPRFSGLQFPNYSSELNVNALELDDSALYLCASSNGGDYEQYFGPGTRLTVT.

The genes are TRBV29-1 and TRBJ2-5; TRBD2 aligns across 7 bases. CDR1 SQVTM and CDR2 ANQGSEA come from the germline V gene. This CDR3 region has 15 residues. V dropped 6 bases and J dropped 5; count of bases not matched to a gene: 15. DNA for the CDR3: TGCAGCGTCACCCCGGGGTTCGGGGGGTCGGAGACCCAGTACTTC. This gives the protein CSVTPGFGGSETQYF.

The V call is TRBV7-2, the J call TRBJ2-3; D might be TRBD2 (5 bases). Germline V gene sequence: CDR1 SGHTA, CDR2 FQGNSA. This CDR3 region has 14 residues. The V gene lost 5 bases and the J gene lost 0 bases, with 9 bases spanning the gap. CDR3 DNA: TGTGCCAGCAGCCAGACTATCAGCACAGATACGCAGTATTTT. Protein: CASSQTISTDTQYF.

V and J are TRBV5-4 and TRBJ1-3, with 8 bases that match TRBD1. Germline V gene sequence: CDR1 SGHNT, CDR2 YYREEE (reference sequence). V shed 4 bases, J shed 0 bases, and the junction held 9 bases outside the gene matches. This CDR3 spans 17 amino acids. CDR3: CASSTIQGASSGNTIYF. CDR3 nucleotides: TGTGCCAGCAGCACAATTCAGGGGGCGAGCTCTGGAAACACCATATATTTT.

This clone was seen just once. The DNA of the CDR3 is TGTGCCACTAACCGAGGGGGCGCTAGTTCCCACGAGCAGTACTTC. It translates to CATNRGGASSHEQYF. This chain connects TRBV10-3 to TRBJ2-7; 7 bases line up with TRBD1. The CDR3 is made up of 15 amino acids. The germline V gene has CDR1 ENHRY and CDR2 SYGVKD. V dropped 10 bases and J dropped 5; count of bases not matched to a gene: 17.

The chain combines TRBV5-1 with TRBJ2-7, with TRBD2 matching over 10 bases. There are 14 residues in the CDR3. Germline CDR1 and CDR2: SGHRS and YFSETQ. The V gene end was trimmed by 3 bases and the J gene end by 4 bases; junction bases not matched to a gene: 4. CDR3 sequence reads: CASSYTSGEYEQYF. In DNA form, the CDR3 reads TGCGCCAGCAGCTATACTAGCGGGGAATACGAGCAGTACTTC.

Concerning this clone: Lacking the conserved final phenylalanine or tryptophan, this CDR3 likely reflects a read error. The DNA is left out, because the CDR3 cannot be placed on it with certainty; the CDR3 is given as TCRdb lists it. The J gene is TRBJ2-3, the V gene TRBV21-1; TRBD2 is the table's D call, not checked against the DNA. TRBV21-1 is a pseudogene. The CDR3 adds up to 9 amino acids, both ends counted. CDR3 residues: CASSKGRRR.

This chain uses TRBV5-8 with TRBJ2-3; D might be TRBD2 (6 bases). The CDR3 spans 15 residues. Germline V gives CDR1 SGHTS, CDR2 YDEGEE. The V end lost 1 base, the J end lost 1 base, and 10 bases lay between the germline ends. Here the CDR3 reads CASSLRGGGTDTQYF. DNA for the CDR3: TGTGCCAGCAGCTTGAGGGGCGGGGGCACAGATACGCAGTATTTT.

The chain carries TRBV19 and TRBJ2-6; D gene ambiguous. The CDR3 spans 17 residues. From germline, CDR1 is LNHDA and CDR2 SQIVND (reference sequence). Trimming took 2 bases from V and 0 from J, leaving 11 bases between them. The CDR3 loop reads CASSIILGISGANVLTF. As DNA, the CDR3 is TGTGCCAGTAGTATAATCTTAGGAATCTCTGGGGCCAACGTCCTGACTTTC.

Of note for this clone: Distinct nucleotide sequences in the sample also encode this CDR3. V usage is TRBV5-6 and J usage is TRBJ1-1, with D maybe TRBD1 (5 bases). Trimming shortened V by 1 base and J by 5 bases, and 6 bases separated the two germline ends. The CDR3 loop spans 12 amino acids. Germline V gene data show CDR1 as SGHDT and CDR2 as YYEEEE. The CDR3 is CASSLRGTEAFF. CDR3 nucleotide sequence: TGTGCCAGCAGCTTGCGGGGGACTGAAGCTTTCTTT.

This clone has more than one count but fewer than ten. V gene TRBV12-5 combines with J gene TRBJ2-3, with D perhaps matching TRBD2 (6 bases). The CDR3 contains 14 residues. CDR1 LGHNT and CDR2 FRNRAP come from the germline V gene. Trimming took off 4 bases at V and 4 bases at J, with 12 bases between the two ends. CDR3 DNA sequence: TGTGCTAGTGGTTCGGAGGGGATGGCAGATACGCAGTATTTT. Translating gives CASGSEGMADTQYF. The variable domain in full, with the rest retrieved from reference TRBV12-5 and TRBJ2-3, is DARVTQTPRHKVTEMGQEVTMRCQPILGHNTVFWYRQTMMQGLELLAYFRNRAPLDDSGMPKDRFSAEMPDATLATLKIQPSEPRDSAVYFCASGSEGMADTQYFGPGTRLTVL.

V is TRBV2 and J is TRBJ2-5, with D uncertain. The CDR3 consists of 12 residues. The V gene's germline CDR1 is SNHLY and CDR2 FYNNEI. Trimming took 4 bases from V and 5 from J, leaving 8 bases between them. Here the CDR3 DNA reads TGTGCCAGCAGTGGGGGTGGGGAGACCCAGTACTTC. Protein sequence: CASSGGGETQYF.

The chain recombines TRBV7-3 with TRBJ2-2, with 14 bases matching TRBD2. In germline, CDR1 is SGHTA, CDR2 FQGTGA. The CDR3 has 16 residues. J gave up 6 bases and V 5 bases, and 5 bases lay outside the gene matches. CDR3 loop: CASSQGTSGSPGELFF. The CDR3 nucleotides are TGTGCCAGCAGCCAGGGGACTAGCGGGAGCCCCGGGGAGCTGTTTTTT.